These 21 T cell receptor beta chains were sequenced from one sample in a study of CD8 T cells in ankylosing spondylitis. Via MiXCR, TCRdb re-called the 5' RACE reads, giving one row per CDR3 protein. The sample records 150,000 or so distinct CDR3 sequences, about 9.9% being singletons. Sequenced material: blood, either unsorted or a sorted T cell fraction (not recorded which). All receptors come from a male donor with ankylosing spondylitis or in good health (not recorded which).

This clonotype was seen repeatedly, ten times or more. This chain links TRBV15 with TRBJ1-6; no clear D gene. This CDR3 comprises 15 residues. Trimming removed 4 bases from V and 7 bases from J, with 14 bases in between. From germline, CDR1 is LNHNV and CDR2 YYDKDF (reference sequence). CDR3 protein: CATSTSRLPNSPLHF. CDR3 coding DNA: TGTGCCACCAGCACCTCGCGCCTCCCCAATTCACCCCTCCACTTT.

This clonotype was seen at least ten times. This chain joins TRBV27 and TRBJ1-2; weak D call: TRBD1 (6 bases). Germline CDR1 and CDR2: MNHEY and SMNVEV (reference sequence). With 3 bases removed from V and 4 bases from J, the gap between germline ends came to 12 bases. The CDR3 contains 14 residues. For the CDR3, the DNA is TGTGCCAGCAGTTTCACGGGGGGGGCCTATGGCTACACCTTC. This codes for CASSFTGGAYGYTF.

The table lists this clonotype with many counts. This rearrangement joins TRBV12-3 or TRBV12-4 to TRBJ2-5; a possible D gene is TRBD2 (6 bases). The CDR3 is made up of 16 amino acids. V lost 7 bases and J lost 0, with 18 bases in between. CDR3 bases: TGTGCCAGCACCAGATACGGCGGGACGTACCAAGAGACCCAGTACTTC. Translating it yields CASTRYGGTYQETQYF.

This clonotype occurred many times. The chain is built from TRBV7-8 and TRBJ2-7; 9 nucleotides align to TRBD2. The J segment lost 1 base and the V segment lost 5 bases, leaving 6 bases of the junction unmatched. This CDR3 is 15 amino acids long. Germline CDR1 and CDR2: SGHVS and FQNEAQ. CDR3 protein: CASSAGLALSYEQYF. CDR3 in DNA: TGTGCCAGCAGCGCTGGACTAGCGCTTTCCTACGAGCAGTACTTC.

This clonotype has only a few counts. The chain carries TRBV7-6 and TRBJ1-5; 8 bases align to TRBD1. Trimming removed 5 bases from V and 2 bases from J; junction bases left unmatched: 8. From germline, CDR1 is SGHVS and CDR2 FNYEAQ. The length of the CDR3 is 16 residues. The CDR3 nucleotides are TGTGCCAGCAGCCCAGACAGGGGAGGGGGCAATCAGCCCCAGCATTTT. This gives the protein CASSPDRGGGNQPQHF.

V and J are TRBV11-2 and TRBJ2-3; TRBD2 matches 10 bases. The germline CDR1 and CDR2 sequences are SGHAT and FQNNGV. The CDR3 totals 16 residues. Germline trimming cut 0 bases from V and 6 bases from J; bases unmatched to any gene: 6. DNA of the CDR3: TGTGCCAGCAGCTTAGATGTAGCGGGGGGCGCGGATACGCAGTATTTT. Translation gives CASSLDVAGGADTQYF.

The table lists this clonotype with many counts. The CDR3 spells CASSPKTNREAFF. The CDR3, as DNA: TGTGCCAGCAGCCCCAAAACGAATCGAGAAGCTTTCTTT. The chain employs TRBV7-9 and TRBJ1-1; D call uncertain. This CDR3 has 13 amino acids. Germline values: CDR1 SEHNR, CDR2 FQNEAQ (reference sequence). V was cut by 5 bases and J by 8 bases, with 15 bases left in between.

This clonotype was detected only a few times. The genes are TRBV12-3 or TRBV12-4 and TRBJ2-7; D gene ambiguous. V lost 3 bases and J lost 0, with 15 bases in between. The CDR3 is made up of 16 amino acids. This CDR3 is CASSFGPNEISYEQYF. As DNA, the CDR3 is TGTGCCAGCAGTTTCGGTCCTAACGAAATCTCCTACGAGCAGTACTTC.

This clonotype has more than one count but fewer than ten. The V gene is TRBV12-5, the J gene TRBJ2-7; D remains unclear. V was cut by 2 bases and J by 3 bases, with 2 bases left in between. This CDR3 has 11 residues. From germline, CDR1 is LGHNT and CDR2 FRNRAP. The DNA for the CDR3 is TGTGCTAGTGGTTTGTACTACGAGCAGTACTTC. Its protein is CASGLYYEQYF.

There are a few counts of this clonotype. This chain connects TRBV7-2 to TRBJ2-3; 7 bases align to TRBD2. J gave up 3 bases and V 4 bases, and 4 bases lay outside the gene matches. CDR1 and CDR2 (germline): SGHTA, FQGNSA. The CDR3 is 14 residues long. This CDR3 is CASSWGTITDTQYF. In DNA, the CDR3 is TGTGCCAGCAGCTGGGGGACTATAACAGATACGCAGTATTTT.

The chain links TRBV5-1 to TRBJ2-2; 7 nucleotides match TRBD1. V dropped 1 base and J dropped 3; count of bases not matched to a gene: 12. CDR1 is SGHRS, CDR2 YFSETQ, per germline. CDR3 length: 18 residues. The DNA for the CDR3 is TGCGCCAGCAGCTTGTTCGGAAGTTTAACAGGGGACACCGGGGAGCTGTTTTTT. Translation: CASSLFGSLTGDTGELFF.

This clonotype was observed at least ten times. This rearrangement joins TRBV4-3 to TRBJ2-2, with D tentatively TRBD2 (7 bases). This CDR3 comprises 18 residues. Trimming stripped 0 bases from V and 4 bases from J, with 18 bases between. Per the germline V gene, CDR1 is LGHNA and CDR2 is YSLEER. CDR3 residues: CASSQDLGGQRGTGELFF. In DNA, the CDR3 is TGCGCCAGCAGCCAAGATCTCGGGGGGCAGCGCGGCACCGGGGAGCTGTTTTTT.

This clonotype was recorded many times. This chain uses TRBV20-1 with TRBJ1-5; maybe TRBD1 (5 bases). In germline, CDR1 is DFQATT, CDR2 SNEGSKA (reference sequence). This CDR3 comprises 15 residues. V lost 7 bases and J 3 bases, leaving 19 bases between the germline ends. CDR3 coding DNA: TGCAGTGTCAGGGAAGGGAATGGTTACAATCAGCCCCAGCATTTT. It translates to CSVREGNGYNQPQHF.

This clonotype came up many times. CDR3 nucleotide sequence: TGTGCCACCAGCAGAGAAGGGATTGGTCTCTATGGCTACACCTTC. Protein sequence: CATSREGIGLYGYTF. The chain carries TRBV15 and TRBJ1-2; D is unresolved. The CDR3 is made up of 15 amino acids. Germline V gives CDR1 LNHNV, CDR2 YYDKDF (reference sequence). The germline V and J ends were trimmed by 0 bases and 4 bases, with 12 bases remaining between them.

This clonotype came up many times. V is TRBV5-1 and J is TRBJ2-3; possibly TRBD1 for D (5 bases). Per germline, CDR1 SGHRS and CDR2 YFSETQ. The CDR3 runs 15 residues. Trimming pared 0 bases from V and 6 bases from J, leaving 14 bases between. The CDR3 DNA is TGCGCCAGCAGCTTGGAAGGGGTAGCACAGGATACGCAGTATTTT. Its protein product is CASSLEGVAQDTQYF.

The V gene is TRBV11-2, the J gene TRBJ2-3, with no clear D. Looked up from germline, CDR1 is SGHAT and CDR2 is FQNNGV. V was cut by 2 bases and J by 1 base, with 16 bases left in between. The CDR3 runs 17 residues. CDR3 amino acids: CASSLNGQSSGTDTQYF. DNA for the CDR3: TGTGCCAGCAGCTTAAATGGCCAATCCTCTGGCACAGATACGCAGTATTTT.

This clonotype was detected many times. The CDR3: CASSPLGQPNTGELFF. In DNA form, the CDR3 reads TGTGCCAGCAGTCCCTTGGGGCAGCCGAACACCGGGGAGCTGTTTTTT. The chain joins TRBV6-1 to TRBJ2-2; perhaps TRBD1 as D (5 bases). Germline V CDR1 and CDR2: MNHNS, SASEGT. Trimming took off 5 bases at V and 0 bases at J, with 13 bases between the two ends. This CDR3 spans 16 amino acids.

The chain carries TRBV9 and TRBJ1-2; D possibly corresponds to TRBD1 (6 bases). This CDR3 is 13 amino acids long. Germline assignment: CDR1 SGDLS and CDR2 YYNGEE. Between the trimmed V and J ends, which lost 0 bases and 8 bases, there was a span of 11 bases. CDR3 region: CASSVGQAWGYTF. The CDR3 nucleotides are TGTGCCAGCAGCGTAGGACAGGCTTGGGGCTACACCTTC.

The chain uses TRBV7-2 and TRBJ2-7; D not certain. Germline loops: CDR1 SGHTA, CDR2 FQGNSA. V lost 5 bases and J 2 bases, leaving 10 bases between the germline ends. The CDR3 is 13 amino acids. Here the CDR3 reads CASSRWATYEQYF. The CDR3 DNA is TGTGCCAGCAGCCGTTGGGCGACCTACGAGCAGTACTTC.

This clonotype has a count of ten or more. The chain carries TRBV20-1 and TRBJ2-5, with a tentative D call TRBD2 (6 bases). V was shortened by 3 bases and J by 2 bases, with 19 bases between the two germline ends. This CDR3 is 16 amino acids long. Germline V gene data show CDR1 as DFQATT and CDR2 as SNEGSKA (reference sequence). CDR3 in DNA: TGCAGTGCTAGCGTCTTGGCGGGGACTGTACAAGAGACCCAGTACTTC. Translated, it gives CSASVLAGTVQETQYF.

In this sample, this clonotype turned up a few times. The CDR3 region is CASRSGLAGQSSYEQYF. DNA of the CDR3: TGCGCCAGCAGATCTGGACTAGCGGGACAGAGCTCCTACGAGCAGTACTTC. This rearrangement joins TRBV5-1 to TRBJ2-7; 12 bases agree with TRBD2. This CDR3 is built from 17 residues. The junction had 9 bases not matched to a gene; V was cut back by 5 bases and J by 0 bases. Germline lookup yields CDR1 SGHRS and CDR2 YFSETQ.